This T cell receptor beta chain was profiled in a study of shared clonotypes between healthy human individuals. Study-level results: Generation probability values for non-shared clonotypes were lower than those for clonotypes shared by all four donors. Naive CD4 clonotypes overlapped across a few donors at about 5.2%.

Negatively enriched CD4+ T cells were divided by CD45RA into naive and memory. On this clone: Its target is unknown.

Clones were read by immunoSEQ multiplex PCR, and TCRdb kept only the in-frame ones, dropping some. The repertoire holds about 2 million clones, with 95% as singletons. This CDR3 has 13 amino acids. Input material: naive CD4+ T cells sorted from blood. The subset was: CD45RA+ positively selected. This clonotype was obtained from a man in his late teens or twenties in good health. The gene calls are TRBV21-1 and TRBJ1-2. TRBV21-1 is a pseudogene segment. CDR3 in amino acids: CASIKYQSYGYTF. CDR3 DNA: TGTGCCAGCATTAAATACCAGAGCTATGGCTACACCTTC.